The subject of this entry is one T cell receptor (beta chain). Its target is unknown. These data come from a study of OX40 agonist ivuxolimab in advanced cancers. For the study at large: Two patients with cutaneous melanoma and one with hepatocellular carcinoma, three in total, showed partial responses.

The data were produced by immunoSEQ multiplex PCR, yet TCRdb's version contains in-frame clones alone and is incomplete. The sample lists about 79,000 clones; about 91% were seen once. Study-level findings and limits: Expanded clones were, on average, more numerous among CD8+ T cells than CD4+. Expanded peripheral T-cell antigen specificity went undetermined.

From germline, CDR1 is MGHDK and CDR2 SYGVNS. This CDR3 has 14 amino acids. J was trimmed by 2 bases and V by 6 bases; bases with no gene match: 1. Patients had blood sampled at baseline and again on cycle 4 day 1 and cycle 7 day 1. This chain joins TRBV25-1 and TRBJ2-3; 11 bases are shared with TRBD2. The sample in question was CD4+ or CD8+ T cells sorted from blood, obtained in a trial of the OX40 agonist ivuxolimab. This TCR derives from an adult with an advanced solid tumor such as melanoma, head and neck, liver or kidney cancer. The CDR3, as DNA: TGTGCCAGCAGACTAGCGGGAGTCACAGATACGCAGTATTTT. This codes for CASRLAGVTDTQYF.